One and the same sample provided the 23 T cell receptor beta chains below, sequenced in a study of tissue T cells after allogeneic stem cell transplantation. This table comes from immunoSEQ multiplex PCR, and its TCRdb copy is limited to in-frame clones, with some not included. This table holds 15,000 to 20,000 clones, roughly three quarters found once. The specimen was spleen. These receptor sequences come from a female BALB/c mouse in good health. The MHC haplotype of this mouse line is H2-d.

A word on this clone: All gene names here are mouse names. From the germline J gene comes the end of the CDR3, since the read stops 1 residue before it. The chain recombines TRBV13-2 with TRBJ2-7; 11 bases map to TRBD2. CDR1 NNHNN and CDR2 SYGAGS come from the germline V gene (reference sequence). CDR3 length: 14 residues. Unmatched junction bases numbered 3, after V lost 3 bases and J lost 4 bases. CDR3 DNA (partial): TGTGCCAGCGGTGTAGGGACTGGGGGTTATGAACAGTAC. Amino acid sequence: CASGVGTGGYEQY. The whole CDR3 protein is CASGVGTGGYEQYF.

Worth noting for this clone: Genes and germline come from the mouse. CDR3 loop: CASSAGHHSGNTLYF. The CDR3 bases that were read are TGTGCTAGCAGTGCGGGACACCATTCTGGAAATACGCTCTAT. The J gene is TRBJ1-3, the V gene TRBV29; TRBD1 is a possible D gene (6 bases). The CDR3 goes on 1 residue after the read ends, and that part is filled in from the germline J gene. Trimming took off 5 bases at V and 0 bases at J, with 11 bases between the two ends. CDR3 length: 15 residues. CDR1 and CDR2 from the germline V gene are MSHET and SYDVDS.

This clone was recorded a few times. The genes and germline here are from mouse. The read ends 1 residue shy of where the CDR3 ends; the end is completed using the germline J gene. The gene calls are TRBV1 and TRBJ1-2, with D possibly matching TRBD1 (5 bases). The CDR3 has 15 residues. The V gene's germline CDR1 is NSQYPW and CDR2 LRSPGD (reference sequence). The ends were cut back, 0 bases at V and 0 bases at J, with 8 bases in the middle. The CDR3 protein is CTCSADYRTNSDYTF. The CDR3 DNA, read in part, is TGCACCTGCAGTGCAGATTACAGGACAAACTCCGACTACACC.

To note about this clone: Mouse germline and gene names are used. The CDR3 loop is CASSDPRLGGRGAEQFF. Incomplete CDR3 DNA: TGTGCCAGCAGTGATCCCCGACTGGGGGGGCGCGGTGCTGAGCAGTTC. The chain is built from TRBV13-1 and TRBJ2-1, with 12 bases lining up with TRBD2. The read halts 1 residue ahead of the CDR3 end, with the missing end drawn from the germline J gene. With 1 base clipped from V and 6 bases from J, the junction kept 8 bases outside the gene matches. CDR1 is NSHNY and CDR2 is SYGAGN in the germline V gene. The CDR3 loop spans 17 amino acids.

About this clone: Gene names and germline refer to mouse. The read falls 1 residue short of the CDR3 end, and the missing part is taken from the germline J gene. This sample includes further DNA sequences coding for the same CDR3. The chain has TRBV13-2 and TRBJ2-4, with a possible D match to TRBD2 (5 bases). The CDR3 covers 14 residues. Germline CDR1 NNHNN, CDR2 SYGAGS (reference sequence). Trimming shortened V by 4 bases and J by 0 bases, and 9 bases separated the two germline ends. The part of the CDR3 DNA that was read is TGTGCCAGCGGTCGGACTCTTAGTCAAAACACCTTGTAC. This encodes CASGRTLSQNTLY. The full CDR3 is CASGRTLSQNTLYF.

As to this clone: The gene names given are mouse names. The read ends 1 residue before the CDR3 terminus; that terminus is restored from the germline J gene. The chain links TRBV29 to TRBJ2-2; D is possibly TRBD1 (5 bases). Germline V gene sequence: CDR1 MSHET, CDR2 SYDVDS. Between the trimmed V and J ends, which lost 4 bases and 3 bases, there was a span of 9 bases. The CDR3 is made up of 14 amino acids. This CDR3 reads CASSSGFDTGQLYF. The sequenced part of the CDR3 DNA is TGTGCTAGCAGTTCAGGGTTTGACACCGGGCAGCTCTAC.

To note about this clone: Mouse germline and gene names are used. The read terminates 1 residue ahead of where the CDR3 ends, so the germline J gene completes it. The chain is built from TRBV13-2 and TRBJ2-5, with TRBD1 identical over 8 bases. CDR1 and CDR2 (germline): NNHNN, SYGAGS (reference sequence). CDR3 size: 14 residues. Trimming at V came to 1 base and at J to 5 bases, leaving 3 bases not matched to a gene. The DNA read from the CDR3 is TGTGCCAGCGGTGATAGCAGGGGGCCAGACACCCAGTAC. Its protein product is CASGDSRGPDTQY. The entire CDR3 protein reads CASGDSRGPDTQYF.

A remark on this clone: The genes are named according to mouse. The read ends 1 residue shy of where the CDR3 ends; the end is completed using the germline J gene. The chain links TRBV5 to TRBJ2-7; 8 positions agree with TRBD2. Germline CDR1 LGHNA, CDR2 YNLKQL (reference sequence). CDR3 length equals 15 residues. V was pared by 0 bases and J by 0 bases, with 1 base of the junction left unmatched. The CDR3 loop is CASSQDWGDSYEQYF. The sequenced CDR3 bases are TGTGCCAGCAGCCAAGACTGGGGGGACTCCTATGAACAGTAC.

As concerns this clone: Genes and germline come from the mouse. The CDR3 goes on 1 residue after the read ends, and that part is filled in from the germline J gene. V gene TRBV13-2 combines with J gene TRBJ2-1, with TRBD2 identical over 10 bases. This CDR3 region has 15 residues. Germline V gives CDR1 NNHNN, CDR2 SYGAGS (reference sequence). Unmatched junction bases numbered 6, after V lost 2 bases and J lost 7 bases. CDR3 in amino acids: CASGEDWGEGAEQFF. Partial CDR3 DNA: TGTGCCAGCGGTGAAGACTGGGGGGAAGGGGCTGAGCAGTTC.

Remarks on this clone: Mouse names are used for the genes. The read stops 1 residue short of the end of the CDR3; the missing end is completed from the germline J gene. This chain uses TRBV29 with TRBJ1-3, with 7 bases fitting TRBD1. J was trimmed by 4 bases and V by 2 bases; bases with no gene match: 5. Per the germline V gene, CDR1 is MSHET and CDR2 is SYDVDS. This CDR3 contains 15 residues. Here the CDR3 reads CASSLRGRGGNTLYF. CDR3 DNA, as far as it was read: TGTGCTAGCAGTTTAAGGGGCAGGGGGGGAAATACGCTCTAT.

About this clone: The gene names given are mouse names. The read halts 1 residue ahead of the CDR3 end, with the missing end drawn from the germline J gene. The chain combines TRBV13-2 with TRBJ2-5, with D possibly being TRBD2 (7 bases). V was cut by 3 bases and J by 1 base, with 9 bases left in between. The V gene's germline CDR1 is NNHNN and CDR2 SYGAGS (reference sequence). This CDR3 region has 14 residues. CDR3 loop: CASGGGAHQDTQYF. The CDR3 DNA, read in part, is TGTGCCAGCGGTGGGGGGGCGCACCAAGACACCCAGTAC.

Remarks on this clone: Genes and germline are mouse. The read terminates 1 residue ahead of where the CDR3 ends, so the germline J gene completes it. The gene calls are TRBV30 and TRBJ1-3, with D unclear. Per the germline V gene, CDR1 is SQVVS and CDR2 is ANEGSEA. The CDR3 runs 11 residues. The V end lost 3 bases, the J end lost 2 bases, and 2 bases lay between the germline ends. CDR3 sequence reads: CSSSPGNTLYF. The DNA read from the CDR3 is TGTAGTTCTAGTCCTGGAAATACGCTCTAT.

Concerning this clone: Germline and genes here are mouse. The CDR3 end is not reached by the read, which stops 1 residue before it; the germline J gene fills it in. Other DNA sequences of this sample code for an identical CDR3. J is TRBJ2-4 and V is TRBV20; D may be TRBD1 (5 bases). Germline CDR1 is GFQATS and CDR2 is STVNSAI. Trimming shortened V by 0 bases and J by 4 bases, and 5 bases separated the two germline ends. The CDR3 length is 12 residues. The CDR3 here is CGAREGENTLYF. Incomplete CDR3 DNA: TGTGGTGCTAGGGAAGGGGAAAACACCTTGTAC.

Comment on this clone: Gene names are mouse gene names. The CDR3 goes on 1 residue after the read ends, and that part is filled in from the germline J gene. V and J are TRBV5 and TRBJ2-1; 14 nucleotides line up with TRBD2. CDR3 length equals 15 residues. Germline V lookup: CDR1 LGHNA, CDR2 YNLKQL (reference sequence). The V and J ends lost 4 bases and 12 bases, in that order; junction bases with no gene match: 8. CDR3 region: CASSPGTGGAERQFF. CDR3 DNA, as far as it was read: TGTGCCAGCAGCCCCGGGACTGGGGGGGCGGAGAGGCAGTTC.

The table lists this clone with a count of one. All gene names here are mouse names. The CDR3 extends 1 residue past the end of the read, so its final part is completed from the germline J gene. This chain joins TRBV13-1 and TRBJ2-5, with D tentatively TRBD2 (6 bases). Germline V gives CDR1 NSHNY, CDR2 SYGAGN. CDR3 length: 16 amino acids. Trimming took 0 bases from V and 0 from J, leaving 11 bases between them. Incomplete CDR3 DNA: TGTGCCAGCAGTGATGCACTGGGCCTTAACCAAGACACCCAGTAC. Translated: CASSDALGLNQDTQY. The whole CDR3 protein reads CASSDALGLNQDTQYF.

Remarks on this clone: Genes here carry mouse names. From the germline J gene comes the end of the CDR3, since the read stops 1 residue before it. The rearrangement links TRBV17 to TRBJ2-5; D gene uncertain. This CDR3 has 14 residues. The germline gives CDR1 MNHDT, CDR2 YYDKIL. V lost 0 bases and J lost 0, with 4 bases in between. Partial CDR3 DNA: TGTGCTAGCAGTAGAGACACTAACCAAGACACCCAGTAC. The encoded protein is CASSRDTNQDTQY. In full, the CDR3 is CASSRDTNQDTQYF.

Of note for this clone: Any gene name here is a mouse gene name. The read is 1 residue too short to cover the CDR3 end, so that end is filled in from the germline J gene. V gene TRBV13-2 combines with J gene TRBJ1-1; unclear D gene. The V and J ends lost 0 bases and 6 bases respectively, with 0 bases between them. This CDR3 has 10 amino acids. Germline V gene lookup returns CDR1 NNHNN and CDR2 SYGAGS (reference sequence). CDR3 bases read: TGTGCCAGCGGTGATGCAGAAGTCTTC. Its translation: CASGDAEVF. In full, the CDR3 is CASGDAEVFF.

To note about this clone: The gene symbols are mouse symbols. The CDR3 end lies 1 residue beyond the end of the read and is filled in from the germline J gene. The chain uses TRBV20 and TRBJ2-2; D is possibly TRBD1 (5 bases). The CDR3 sequence is 14 residues long. Germline lookup yields CDR1 GFQATS and CDR2 STVNSAI. The V gene lost 1 base and the J gene lost 0 bases, with 6 bases spanning the gap. Partial CDR3 DNA: TGTGGTGCTAGGGGACAGTCAAACACCGGGCAGCTCTAC. Protein: CGARGQSNTGQLY. The whole CDR3 sequence is CGARGQSNTGQLYF.

To note about this clone: Mouse gene names and germline throughout. The observed sequence ends 1 residue before the CDR3 terminus, with the missing tail filled in from the germline J gene. This chain joins TRBV20 and TRBJ2-4, with D perhaps matching TRBD1 or TRBD2 (5 bases each). Trimming stripped 1 base from V and 3 bases from J, with 5 bases between. The germline CDR1 and CDR2 sequences are GFQATS and STVNSAI. This CDR3 is 12 amino acids long. The CDR3 loop is CGARGGQNTLYF. The DNA read from the CDR3 is TGTGGTGCTAGGGGGGGCCAAAACACCTTGTAC.

In its sample, this clone was seen once. Mouse gene names apply. The read finishes 1 residue shy of the CDR3 end, and the germline J gene is used to complete it. The V and J genes are TRBV29 and TRBJ1-4; 10 bases line up with TRBD1. The V segment lost 6 bases and the J segment 4 bases; nucleotides outside the gene matches: 5. The length of the CDR3 is 15 residues. The germline V gene encodes CDR1 MSHET and CDR2 SYDVDS. Incomplete CDR3 DNA: TGTGCTAGCAGCGAGACAGGGGGCGGCAACGAAAGATTATTT. It codes for CASSETGGGNERLF. The whole CDR3 protein is CASSETGGGNERLFF.

With respect to this clone: Any gene name here is a mouse gene name. The read ends 1 residue shy of where the CDR3 ends; the end is completed using the germline J gene. This chain links TRBV24 with TRBJ2-7; 8 bases line up with TRBD2. Germline-derived CDR1 and CDR2 are KGHTA and FRNEEI. This CDR3 contains 14 residues. The J segment lost 3 bases and the V segment lost 1 base, leaving 2 bases of the junction unmatched. The CDR3 spells CASSLFGGGYEQYF. CDR3 DNA (partial): TGTGCCAGCAGTCTGTTTGGGGGGGGCTATGAACAGTAC.

This clone was found a few times. Gene names and germline match the mouse. With the read ending 1 residue before the CDR3 end, the germline J gene is used to fill in that end. The V call is TRBV20, the J call TRBJ2-7; 8 bases line up with TRBD2. V dropped 4 bases and J dropped 6; count of bases not matched to a gene: 2. The CDR3 contains 11 residues. The germline gives CDR1 GFQATS, CDR2 STVNSAI. The CDR3 protein is CGATGGFEQYF. Incomplete CDR3 DNA: TGTGGTGCTACTGGGGGGTTTGAACAGTAC. Based on the CDR3 plus reference TRBV20 and TRBJ2-7, the full variable domain is GALVYQYPRRTICKSGTSMRMECQAVGFQATSVAWYRQSPQKTFELIALSTVNSAIKYEQNFTQEKFPISHPNLSFSSMTVLNAYLEDRGLYLCGATGGFEQYFGPGTRLTVL.

In regard to this clone: Germline and genes: mouse. The read halts 1 residue ahead of the CDR3 end, with the missing end drawn from the germline J gene. The genes are TRBV13-2 and TRBJ2-1; 7 bases agree with TRBD1. The CDR3 loop spans 14 amino acids. V was pared by 3 bases and J by 6 bases, with 6 bases of the junction left unmatched. Germline assignment: CDR1 NNHNN and CDR2 SYGAGS (reference sequence). CDR3 bases read: TGTGCCAGCGGTGTCCGACAGGGCGGTGCTGAGCAGTTC. Translation gives CASGVRQGGAEQF. The CDR3 as a whole reads CASGVRQGGAEQFF.